These T cell receptor beta chains were read from a single sample in a study of T cells in Graves' hyperthyroidism and ophthalmopathy. TCRdb recomputed calls from the multiplex PCR reads with MiXCR, one row per CDR3 protein. Of 650,000 to 800,000 distinct CDR3 sequences detected, over 40% appear once; the ten largest clones hold about 7.2%. Sequenced material: peripheral blood or thyroid tissue (not recorded which). These receptor sequences come from an adult man with Graves' disease, either hyperthyroidism or ophthalmopathy (not recorded which). Each CDR3 is given with its conserved first and last residue. The D gene is left open where the match is weak. Clone sizes are given selectively: once, few, many, or a class where the clone is expanded.

clone size: few
J gene: TRBJ1-1
V gene: TRBV19
D gene: -
CDR3 DNA: TGTGCCAGTCGAGGTTCGAATTACGGGGATGAAGCTTTCTTT
CDR3 protein: CASRGSNYGDEAFF

clone size: -
J gene: TRBJ2-5
V gene: TRBV7-9
D gene: -
CDR3 DNA: TGTGCCAGCACACGTGGGTCAGGGTCGTGGGAGACCCAGTACTTC
CDR3 protein: CASTRGSGSWETQYF

clone size: -
J gene: TRBJ2-7
V gene: TRBV2
D gene: -
CDR3 DNA: TGTGCCAGCACTGTGGACAGCGGTAACACCGGGGAGCAGTACTTC
CDR3 protein: CASTVDSGNTGEQYF

clone size: many
J gene: TRBJ1-5
V gene: TRBV2
D gene: -
CDR3 DNA: TGTGCCAGCAGTGAGTTCACAGGCCGCAATCAGCCCCAGCATTTT
CDR3 protein: CASSEFTGRNQPQHF

clone size: many
J gene: TRBJ1-5
V gene: TRBV2
D gene: -
CDR3 DNA: TGTGCCAGCAGTGGACGGGGCCTAAATCAGCCCCAGCATTTT
CDR3 protein: CASSGRGLNQPQHF

clone size: once
J gene: TRBJ2-3
V gene: TRBV7-8
D gene: -
CDR3 DNA: TGTGCCAGCAGCCGAGCAGATACGCAGTATTTT
CDR3 protein: CASSRADTQYF

clone size: many
J gene: TRBJ1-2
V gene: TRBV7-9
D gene: -
CDR3 DNA: TGTGCCAGCAGCTTAGAGATGCAGAGCTATGGCTACACCTTC
CDR3 protein: CASSLEMQSYGYTF

clone size: -
J gene: TRBJ2-7
V gene: TRBV6-4
D gene: -
CDR3 DNA: TGTGCCAGCAGTGACGCCCCCCTCATCTACGAGCAGTACTTC
CDR3 protein: CASSDAPLIYEQYF

clone size: few
J gene: TRBJ2-2
V gene: TRBV7-3
D gene: -
CDR3 DNA: TGTGCCAGCAGCTCATCAGGGTATGAGGAGCTGTTTTTT
CDR3 protein: CASSSSGYEELFF

clone size: -
J gene: TRBJ1-3
V gene: TRBV9
D gene: -
CDR3 DNA: TGTGCCAGCAGCGGACGGGACTCTGGAAACACCATATATTTT
CDR3 protein: CASSGRDSGNTIYF

clone size: many
J gene: TRBJ1-6
V gene: TRBV7-2
D gene: -
CDR3 DNA: TGTGCCAGCAGCTTAGTCACCAATAATTCACCCCTCCACTTT
CDR3 protein: CASSLVTNNSPLHF

clone size: -
J gene: TRBJ1-5
V gene: TRBV5-1
D gene: -
CDR3 DNA: TGCGCCAGCAGCTTGAATGGGAGCCCCAATCAGCCCCAGCATTTT
CDR3 protein: CASSLNGSPNQPQHF

clone size: few
J gene: TRBJ1-5
V gene: TRBV3-1
D gene: -
CDR3 DNA: TGTGCCAGCAGCCAAGGGGGCAACATGCAGCCCCAGCATTTT
CDR3 protein: CASSQGGNMQPQHF

clone size: -
J gene: TRBJ1-5
V gene: TRBV20-1
D gene: -
CDR3 DNA: TGCAGTGCTAGCTACGGGACGGATAGCAATCAGCCCCAGCATTTT
CDR3 protein: CSASYGTDSNQPQHF

clone size: -
J gene: TRBJ1-2
V gene: TRBV19
D gene: -
CDR3 DNA: TGTGCCAGTGGCCGCCGGGACACCTATTATGGCTACACCTTC
CDR3 protein: CASGRRDTYYGYTF

clone size: -
J gene: TRBJ2-7
V gene: TRBV7-8
D gene: TRBD1
CDR3 DNA: TGTGCCAGCAGCCCCACCCGGGACAGGGGGGACTACGAGCAGTACTTC
CDR3 protein: CASSPTRDRGDYEQYF

clone size: -
J gene: TRBJ1-2
V gene: TRBV7-9
D gene: TRBD1
CDR3 DNA: TGTGCCAGCAGCTTAGGTGGACAGGCGGGTGGCTACACCTTC
CDR3 protein: CASSLGGQAGGYTF

clone size: -
J gene: TRBJ1-5
V gene: TRBV19
D gene: -
CDR3 DNA: TGTGCCAGTAGTCCTGGGACGTCCTGGGGCAATCAGCCCCAGCATTTT
CDR3 protein: CASSPGTSWGNQPQHF

clone size: -
J gene: TRBJ2-6
V gene: TRBV9
D gene: -
CDR3 DNA: TGTGCCAGCAGCTTGGAGGCAGGGGCCAACGTCCTGACTTTC
CDR3 protein: CASSLEAGANVLTF